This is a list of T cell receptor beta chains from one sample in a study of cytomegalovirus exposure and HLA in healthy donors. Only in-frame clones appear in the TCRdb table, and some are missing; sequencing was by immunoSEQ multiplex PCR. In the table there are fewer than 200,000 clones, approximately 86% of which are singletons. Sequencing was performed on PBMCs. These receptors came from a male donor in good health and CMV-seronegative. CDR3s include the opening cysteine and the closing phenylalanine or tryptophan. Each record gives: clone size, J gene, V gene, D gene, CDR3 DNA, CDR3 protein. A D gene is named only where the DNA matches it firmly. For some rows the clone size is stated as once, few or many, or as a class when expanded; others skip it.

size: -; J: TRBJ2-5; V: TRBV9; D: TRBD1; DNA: TGTGCCAGCAGCGTAGGGGGGGGGACAGGGGAGACCCAGTACTTC; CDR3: CASSVGGGTGETQYF
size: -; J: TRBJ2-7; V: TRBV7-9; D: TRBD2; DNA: TGTGCCAGCAGCCTTCTGAATGGGACTAGTCGCCGCGAGCAGTACTTC; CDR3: CASSLLNGTSRREQYF
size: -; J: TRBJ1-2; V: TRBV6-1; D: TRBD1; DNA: TGTGCCAGCAGTGACATGAGACAGGGGGCAGGTGGCTACACCTTC; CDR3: CASSDMRQGAGGYTF
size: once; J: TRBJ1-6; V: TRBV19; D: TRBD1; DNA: TGTGCCAGTAGTATTCGGCCTAAGGACAGGGACACTTCACCCCTCCACTTT; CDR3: CASSIRPKDRDTSPLHF
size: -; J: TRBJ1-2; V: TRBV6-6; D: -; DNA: TGTGCCAGCAGTTACACGACCTCAGGCTATGGCTACACCTTC; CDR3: CASSYTTSGYGYTF
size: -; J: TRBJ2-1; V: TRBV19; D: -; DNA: TGTGCCAGTAGTATCCACTCGGGGAGATACAATGAGCAGTTCTTC; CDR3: CASSIHSGRYNEQFF
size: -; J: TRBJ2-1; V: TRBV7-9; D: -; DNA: TGTTCCAGCAGCTTAGTCGGGAACTACAATGAGCAGTTCTTC; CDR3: CSSSLVGNYNEQFF
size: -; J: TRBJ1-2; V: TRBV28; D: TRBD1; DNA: TGTGCCAGCAGAACGACAGGGGACTATGGCTACACCTTC; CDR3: CASRTTGDYGYTF
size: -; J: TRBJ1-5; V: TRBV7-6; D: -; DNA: TGTGCCAGCAGCTCTGCAATTGGCGGTAATCAGCCCCAGCATTTT; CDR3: CASSSAIGGNQPQHF
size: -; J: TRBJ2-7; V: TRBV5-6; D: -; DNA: TGTGCCAGCAGCACCGGTCCCGAGCAGTACTTC; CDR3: CASSTGPEQYF
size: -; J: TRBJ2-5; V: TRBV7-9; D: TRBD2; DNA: TGTGCCAGCAGCTTTTTTCGAACTAGCGGGGGTCGGCGACAAGAGACCCAGTACTTC; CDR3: CASSFFRTSGGRRQETQYF
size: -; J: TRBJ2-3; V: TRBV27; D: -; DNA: TGTGCCAGCAGTTTAAAGCGGACAGATACGCAGTATTTT; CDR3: CASSLKRTDTQYF
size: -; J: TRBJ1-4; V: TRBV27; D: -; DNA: TGTGCCAGCCAATCGGGGGAGGGAGAAAAACTGTTTTTT; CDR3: CASQSGEGEKLFF
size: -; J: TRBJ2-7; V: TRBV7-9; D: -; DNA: TGTTCCAGCAGCTTAGGGCAGGGCCTGGACGAGCAGTACTTC; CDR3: CSSSLGQGLDEQYF
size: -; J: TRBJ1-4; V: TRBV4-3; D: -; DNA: TGCGCCAGCAGCCAAGATCGCAGGGAAAAACTGTTTTTT; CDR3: CASSQDRREKLFF
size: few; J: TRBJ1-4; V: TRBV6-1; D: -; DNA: TGTGCCAGCAGTGAAGGGCAGAATAATGAAAAACTGTTTTTT; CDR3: CASSEGQNNEKLFF
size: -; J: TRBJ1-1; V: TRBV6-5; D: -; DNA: TGTGCCAGCAGTTACCCCGGGACTCCGAACACTGAAGCTTTCTTT; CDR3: CASSYPGTPNTEAFF
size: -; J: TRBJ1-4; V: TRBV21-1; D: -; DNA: TGTGCCAGCAGCAAAGGGGGATTCAGACAGGGGACTAATGAAAAACTGTTTTTT; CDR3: CASSKGGFRQGTNEKLFF